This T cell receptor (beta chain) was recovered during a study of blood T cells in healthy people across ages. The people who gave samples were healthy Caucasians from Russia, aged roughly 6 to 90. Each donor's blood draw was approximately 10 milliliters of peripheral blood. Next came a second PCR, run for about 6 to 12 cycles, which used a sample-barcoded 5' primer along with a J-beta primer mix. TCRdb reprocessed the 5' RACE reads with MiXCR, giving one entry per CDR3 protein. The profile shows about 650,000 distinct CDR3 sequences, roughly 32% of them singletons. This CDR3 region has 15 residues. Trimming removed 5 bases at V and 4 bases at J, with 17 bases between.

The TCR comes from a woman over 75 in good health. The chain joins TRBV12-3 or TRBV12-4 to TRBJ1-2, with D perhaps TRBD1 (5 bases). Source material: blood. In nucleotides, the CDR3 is TGTGCCAGCAGTCACCACACTCAGAGGGGCTATGGCTACACCTTC. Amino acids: CASSHHTQRGYGYTF.